The present TCR beta chain was sequenced within a study of chronic HIV infection and antiretroviral therapy. CDR3 length equals 15 residues. Between the trimmed V and J ends, which lost 4 bases and 1 base, there was a span of 11 bases. Germline assignment: CDR1 SNHLY and CDR2 FYNNEI. This clonotype was observed a handful of times. TCRdb reanalysed the 5' RACE reads using MiXCR and keeps one entry per CDR3 protein. The sample holds 40,000 to 50,000 distinct CDR3 sequences, about a fifth seen once. The gene calls are TRBV2 and TRBJ1-3; no clear D. The sample comprised peripheral blood. The TCR was taken from an adult who had HIV and had not received antiretroviral therapy, or was an uninfected healthy control (not recorded which). The DNA for the CDR3 is TGTGCCAGCAGTGGCCGTACCGCGTCTGGAAACACCATATATTTT. Translating gives CASSGRTASGNTIYF. The full variable domain, rest sourced from reference TRBV2 and TRBJ1-3, is EPEVTQTPSHQVTQMGQEVILRCVPISNHLYFYWYRQILGQKVEFLVSFYNNEISEKSEIFDDQFSVERPDGSNFTLKIRSTKLEDSAMYFCASSGRTASGNTIYFGEGSWLTVV.